The 21 T cell receptor beta chains below come from one sample, sequenced in a study of regulatory T cells in long-lasting Graves disease. The sample's time point: newly diagnosed GD, antithyroid drugs for less than 3 months. From RNA extracted from PBMCs, the TCR library was made. The TCR beta library used iRepertoire HTBI primers with Arm-PCR amplification of CDR3. TCRdb re-called the multiplex PCR reads with MiXCR, one entry per CDR3 protein. The sample lists hundreds of thousands of distinct CDR3 sequences, around 17% occurring once. The same specimen was also included in a second study, on T cells in Graves' hyperthyroidism and ophthalmopathy.

Specimen: peripheral blood mononuclear cells (PBMCs), collected at new diagnosis, from a patient treated with antithyroid drugs. These receptor sequences come from a woman in her 30s with Graves disease.

This clonotype was counted only a few times. The chain has TRBV12-3 or TRBV12-4 and TRBJ2-5; 10 nucleotides line up with TRBD1. CDR3 length: 15 residues. Losses at the gene ends were 6 bases for V and 5 bases for J; bases not matched to a gene: 9. Here the CDR3 reads CASRPGQGTAETQYF. In nucleotides, the CDR3 is TGTGCCAGCAGGCCGGGACAGGGGACGGCGGAGACCCAGTACTTC.

The chain has TRBV27 and TRBJ1-5; D ambiguous. The CDR3 is made up of 14 amino acids. Between the trimmed V and J ends, which lost 4 bases and 4 bases, there was a span of 11 bases. Germline assignment: CDR1 MNHEY and CDR2 SMNVEV (reference sequence). DNA for the CDR3: TGTGCCAGCAGTTGGTCGGGTTATAATCAGCCCCAGCATTTT. Amino acid sequence: CASSWSGYNQPQHF.

This clonotype was found a few times. The V and J genes are TRBV4-1 and TRBJ2-3; 7 bases match TRBD2. The ends lost 5 bases at V and 2 bases at J; junction bases unmatched: 13. Germline CDR1 and CDR2: MGHRA and YSYEKL. The CDR3 covers 17 residues. The CDR3 DNA sequence: TGCGCCAGCAGCAATGAAGCCGCTAGCGGATACACAGATACGCAGTATTTT. It encodes CASSNEAASGYTDTQYF.

This clonotype has a count of ten or more. V usage is TRBV10-3 and J usage is TRBJ2-5; no clear D gene. Germline CDR1 and CDR2: ENHRY and SYGVKD. V was shortened by 4 bases and J by 0 bases, with 6 bases between the two germline ends. The CDR3 consists of 13 residues. CDR3 bases: TGTGCCATCAGTGTGAACAACCAAGAGACCCAGTACTTC. It specifies CAISVNNQETQYF.

This clonotype has a count of ten or more. The chain has TRBV13 and TRBJ2-7, with 9 bases matching TRBD2. The CDR3 is made up of 16 amino acids. CDR1 PRHDT and CDR2 FYEKMQ come from the germline V gene (reference sequence). V lost 5 bases and J lost 2; bases outside the gene matches: 10. The CDR3 DNA reads as TGTGCCAGCAGCCTGTCGGTGGCTAGCGGGGCCTACGAGCAGTACTTC. Protein sequence: CASSLSVASGAYEQYF. Full variable domain (remainder filled in from reference TRBV13 and TRBJ2-7): AAGVIQSPRHLIKEKRETATLKCYPIPRHDTVYWYQQGPGQDPQFLISFYEKMQSDKGSIPDRFSAQQFSDYHSELNMSSLELGDSALYFCASSLSVASGAYEQYFGPGTRLTVT.

This clonotype was counted at least ten times. V usage is TRBV27 and J usage is TRBJ2-7; TRBD1 might be the D (6 bases). This CDR3 region has 15 residues. V lost 4 bases and J lost 6, with 19 bases in between. The germline gives CDR1 MNHEY, CDR2 SMNVEV (reference sequence). The CDR3: CASSSHSARGGEQYF. In nucleotides, the CDR3 is TGTGCCAGCAGTTCCCACTCCGCCAGGGGTGGCGAGCAGTACTTC.

The rearrangement joins TRBV11-2 to TRBJ2-1; D is ambiguous. The germline V and J ends were trimmed by 5 bases and 4 bases, with 21 bases remaining between them. Germline CDR1 reads SGHAT; CDR2 reads FQNNGV. The CDR3 runs 17 residues. Here the CDR3 DNA reads TGTGCCAGCAGCAAAATCCTAGTGACCCGCACTTACAATGAGCAGTTCTTC. It translates to CASSKILVTRTYNEQFF.

This clonotype was counted between two and nine times. The V gene is TRBV6-1, the J gene TRBJ1-2; no reliable D call. The CDR3 extends over 15 amino acids. Between the trimmed V and J ends, which lost 5 bases and 4 bases, there was a span of 17 bases. Germline loops: CDR1 MNHNS, CDR2 SASEGT. The CDR3 nucleotides read TGTGCCAGCAGTCTATTCCTGCTGGACGTCTATGGCTACACCTTC. Protein product: CASSLFLLDVYGYTF.

This clonotype has ten or more counts. An end of the junction does not agree with germline; a read error may underlie this. The chain combines TRBV7-3 with TRBJ2-7; weak D call: TRBD1 (6 bases). Germline V gene data show CDR1 as SGHTA and CDR2 as FQGTGA. The CDR3 totals 15 residues. CDR3 region: CASSLTGTVPYEQYF. DNA of the CDR3: TGTGCCAGCAGCCTAACAGGGACGGTTCCCTACGAGCAGTACTTC.

This clonotype was picked up many times. The chain joins TRBV28 to TRBJ2-1, with D maybe TRBD1 (6 bases). CDR3 length: 14 amino acids. Germline CDR1 and CDR2: MDHEN and SYDVKM. V was cut by 8 bases and J by 9 bases, with 20 bases left in between. The CDR3 DNA reads as TGTGCCAGCTCTCTGGAGGCAGGGGAAGGTGAGCAGTTCTTC. This encodes CASSLEAGEGEQFF.

The chain employs TRBV5-1 and TRBJ2-2; 11 bases fit TRBD1. V dropped 3 bases and J dropped 6; count of bases not matched to a gene: 7. CDR3 length equals 16 residues. CDR1 is SGHRS and CDR2 is YFSETQ in the germline V gene. This chain's CDR3 is CASSSPGQGAPGELFF. The CDR3 bases are TGCGCCAGCAGCTCTCCCGGACAGGGGGCCCCCGGGGAGCTGTTTTTT.

There are many counts of this clonotype. The chain couples TRBV20-1 to TRBJ2-2; TRBD1 agrees at 7 bases. The ends lost 6 bases at V and 0 bases at J; junction bases unmatched: 1. The germline V gene has CDR1 DFQATT and CDR2 SNEGSKA (reference sequence). The length of the CDR3 is 13 residues. The chain's CDR3 is CSATGANTGELFF. The CDR3 DNA reads as TGCAGTGCAACAGGGGCGAACACCGGGGAGCTGTTTTTT.

This chain joins TRBV7-6 and TRBJ2-1, with D unresolved. The CDR3 sequence is 14 residues long. V was cut by 1 base and J by 7 bases, with 11 bases left in between. Germline V lookup: CDR1 SGHVS, CDR2 FNYEAQ. CDR3 in amino acids: CASSLVTARNEQFF. Here the CDR3 DNA reads TGTGCCAGCAGCTTAGTTACCGCCCGGAATGAGCAGTTCTTC. Using reference TRBV7-6 and TRBJ2-1 for the parts outside the CDR3, the full variable domain is GAGVSQSPRYKVTKRGQDVALRCDPISGHVSLYWYRQALGQGPEFLTYFNYEAQQDKSGLPNDRFSAERPEGSISTLTIQRTEQRDSAMYRCASSLVTARNEQFFGPGTRLTVL.

This sequence joins TRBV19 and TRBJ2-1, with 9 bases matching TRBD2. With 2 bases clipped from V and 2 bases from J, the junction kept 13 bases outside the gene matches. The CDR3 loop spans 19 amino acids. CDR1 and CDR2 (germline): LNHDA, SQIVND (reference sequence). The CDR3: CASSIFGRLADAPYNEQFF. CDR3 nucleotides: TGTGCCAGTAGTATATTTGGGAGACTAGCGGATGCCCCCTACAATGAGCAGTTCTTC.

This clonotype was observed a single time. Since the CDR3 does not end with the conserved phenylalanine or tryptophan, this likely comes from a read error. The DNA is left out, because the CDR3 cannot be placed on it with certainty; the CDR3 is given as TCRdb lists it. The rearrangement links TRBV6-2 or TRBV6-3 to TRBJ2-1; the D call of TRBD2 is as the table states it, not checked on the DNA. The CDR3 comprises 14 residues, both ends counted. Germline V gene data show CDR1 as MNHEY and CDR2 as SVGEGT. The CDR3 spells CASSYSVLSGRALL.

This chain connects TRBV7-2 to TRBJ2-1; the match to TRBD1 covers 9 bases. The CDR3 covers 18 residues. In germline, CDR1 is SGHTA, CDR2 FQGNSA. The ends lost 0 bases at V and 3 bases at J; junction bases unmatched: 9. CDR3 sequence: CASSLAALGQGSYNEQFF. CDR3 nucleotide sequence: TGTGCCAGCAGCTTAGCCGCTCTGGGACAGGGAAGCTACAATGAGCAGTTCTTC.

The chain uses TRBV5-1 and TRBJ2-1, with TRBD2 matching 13 bases. V lost 8 bases to trimming and J lost 8 bases; unmatched junction nucleotides: 10. Germline CDR1 is SGHRS and CDR2 is YFSETQ. The CDR3 covers 15 residues. The CDR3 region is CASLPGLAGRDEQFF. The CDR3 nucleotides read TGCGCCAGTCTCCCGGGACTAGCGGGAAGGGATGAGCAGTTCTTC.

This clonotype was found many times. J is TRBJ2-2 and V is TRBV12-3 or TRBV12-4, with 11 bases matching TRBD2. With V trimmed by 2 bases and J by 5 bases, 4 bases remained unmatched. The CDR3 covers 16 residues. The DNA for the CDR3 is TGTGCCAGCAGTTTACGAGGGACTAGCGGTACCGGGGAGCTGTTTTTT. As protein: CASSLRGTSGTGELFF.

As regards this clonotype: This sequence may be a read error, since a much larger clone differs from it by one base. V gene TRBV11-2 combines with J gene TRBJ1-2; no definite D call. The CDR3 has 12 residues. The germline V gene has CDR1 SGHAT and CDR2 FQNNGV. DNA for the CDR3: TGTGCCGGCAGACTCAAGGGAGGTGGCTACACCTTC. Protein product: CAGRLKGGGYTF.

The table lists this clonotype with many counts. The J gene is TRBJ2-7, the V gene TRBV7-8, with TRBD2 matching 14 bases. CDR3 length: 19 residues. CDR1 is SGHVS, CDR2 FQNEAQ, per germline. Trimming cost V 0 bases and J 3 bases; bases outside gene matches: 10. The CDR3 bases are TGTGCCAGCAGCTTAGCGCGGGGGACTAGCGGGAGTTCAGGCTACGAGCAGTACTTC. Translation: CASSLARGTSGSSGYEQYF.

With regard to this clonotype: A much larger clone lies one base from this, so it may be a read error. Here the CDR3 omits its conserved ending phenylalanine or tryptophan, so a read error is the likely source. V gene TRBV18 combines with J gene TRBJ2-1; the D is unclear. The J call is doubtful: the DNA matches TRBJ2-5 better. This CDR3 is 17 amino acids long. Germline assignment: CDR1 KGHSH and CDR2 LQKENI. The DNA for the CDR3 is TGTGCCAGCTCGCACCTCGAAATTTACCCCTCTCACGAGACCCAGTACCTC. Translating it yields CASSHLEIYPSHETQYL.